This TCR beta chain was obtained from a study of beta chain features in type 1 diabetes. Concerning this clone: As yet, its antigen is unknown.

The CDR3 has 14 amino acids. CDR1 is SEHNR, CDR2 FQNEAQ, per germline (reference sequence). V lost 3 bases, J lost 1 base, and 9 bases lay in between. Study outcomes and limitations: Shortening that was moderate but significant affected the TCRB CDR3s of Type 1 diabetes patients in all four CD4+ subsets. A pattern of fewer insertions and more deletions at VDJ junctions was seen in type 1 diabetes patients. Naive, central memory and Treg TCRB repertoires appeared more alike in patients than in healthy donors.

Sort purity for all populations was recorded as exceeding 98%. The isolated RNA, all of it, was reverse transcribed, so expressed TCRB transcripts were what got sequenced. Assay used: immunoSEQ multiplex PCR; TCRdb lists only in-frame clones, some missing. The sample lists approximately 280,000 clones; over 14% were seen once. Sequenced material: naive CD4+ T cells from blood. This TCR came from a man aged 18 to 29 with type 1 diabetes. This chain uses TRBV7-9 with TRBJ1-1; D not certain. The CDR3 loop is CASSLEVENTEAFF. CDR3 nucleotide sequence: TGTGCCAGCAGCTTGGAGGTGGAGAACACTGAAGCTTTCTTT.